This T cell receptor (beta chain) was recovered during a study of T-cell memory formation after mild COVID-19. Background on the study: There were largely donor-specific TCR clusters.

One entry per CDR3 protein results from TCRdb running MiXCR on the 5' RACE reads. Among 450,000 to 700,000 distinct CDR3 sequences listed, 18% were seen once. V was cut by 1 base and J by 12 bases, with 19 bases left in between. Germline V gene sequence: CDR1 KGHSY, CDR2 FQNENV. The CDR3 runs to 16 residues. This clonotype has just a few counts. Its specificity is not known. Findings and limits, study-wide: Clones contracting over day 15 to 85 were CD4/CD8 balanced, with later expanders leaning CD4+.

The receptor was isolated from an adult woman who had mild COVID-19 (a few samples of this study predate the infection). Cell type and time point are not known. The V gene is TRBV16, the J gene TRBJ1-6, with D unclear. The sequenced sample consisted of PBMCs or a T cell subset sorted from them (not recorded which). CDR3 nucleotide sequence: TGTGCCAGCAGCCAATTGGCGCCCATAGGGAACGAACCCCTCCACTTT. This codes for CASSQLAPIGNEPLHF.